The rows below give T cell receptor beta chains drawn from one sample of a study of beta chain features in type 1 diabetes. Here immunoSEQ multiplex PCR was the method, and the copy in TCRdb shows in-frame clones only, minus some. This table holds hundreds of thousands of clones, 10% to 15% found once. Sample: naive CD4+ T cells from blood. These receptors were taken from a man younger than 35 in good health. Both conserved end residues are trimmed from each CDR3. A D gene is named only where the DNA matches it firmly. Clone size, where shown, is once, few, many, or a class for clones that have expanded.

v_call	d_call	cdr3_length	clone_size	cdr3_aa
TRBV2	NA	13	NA	ASNLERARNTEAF
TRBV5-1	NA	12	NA	ASRTGIGSAEAF
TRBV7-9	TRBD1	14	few	ASSHHTGGTTDTQY
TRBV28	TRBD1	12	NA	ASSRQGANEKLF
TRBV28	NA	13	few	ASSARGGFNQPQH
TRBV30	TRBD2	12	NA	AWSVLSGWNEQF
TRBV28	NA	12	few	ASSSPSDSYEQY
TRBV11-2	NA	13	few	ASSLGRGMNTEAF
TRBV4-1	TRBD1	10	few	ASSQVRGRVT
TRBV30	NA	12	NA	AWGGGSSYNEQF
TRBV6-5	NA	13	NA	ASSRDFQGSYEQY
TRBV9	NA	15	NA	ASSAKKGDSYNSPLH
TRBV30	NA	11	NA	AWSASGVGTQY
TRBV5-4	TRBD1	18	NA	ASSLNQGGGQGAANYGYT
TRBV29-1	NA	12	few	SVTRGPMSRGYT